What follows is one TCR beta chain and its context. This specimen belongs to a study of human T cells and chemical hapten exposure. This CDR3 contains 12 residues. V lost 6 bases to trimming and J lost 7 bases, with 10 bases between them. Looked up from germline, CDR1 is MNHEY and CDR2 is SVGAGI. Time point meaning: patch test 1, 2 weeks after DPC sensitization. Treatment reported: therapeutic diphenylcyclopropenone sensitization with weekly scalp DPC. As the library was built, unique molecular identifiers were attached to individual cDNA molecules. MiXCR, run by TCRdb on the RACE reads, gives a single entry per CDR3 protein. In the table there are some 110,000 distinct CDR3 sequences, 9% to 14% of which are singletons.

The clonotype comes from a woman aged 45-65 years with alopecia areata. Some clones in this sample may be carry-over from other donors' samples. The chain couples TRBV6-5 to TRBJ2-1; no firm D call. The sequencing used whole blood, collected in connection with sensitization to the hapten diphenylcyclopropenone (DPC). The CDR3 region has the DNA TGTGCCAGCAGCAGCCGCGGAAATGAGCAGTTCTTC. Protein product: CASSSRGNEQFF.